This TCR beta chain emerged from a study of post-analysis software for immune sequencing data. Study as a whole: Relapsing-remitting, secondary progressive and progressive-relapsing forms of multiple sclerosis all featured among disease courses.

The CDR3 has 15 amino acids. Per germline, CDR1 SGHRS and CDR2 YFSETQ. V lost 2 bases, J lost 8 bases, and 7 bases stayed unmatched. Presence of unique molecular identifiers characterized the TCR beta cDNA libraries. TCRdb recomputed calls from the PCR reads with MiXCR, one row per CDR3 protein. The repertoire holds hundreds of thousands of distinct CDR3 sequences, with approximately 37% as singletons. This clonotype turned up a few times. Its antigen is currently unknown. Broader study findings: About five TRBV segments occurring more often in patients than controls included TRBV5-6, TRBV5-1 and TRBV20-1.

The chain uses TRBV5-1 and TRBJ1-6; 7 nucleotides line up with TRBD1. The source material was blood. The TCR sequence derives from a girl aged 2-10 years with multiple sclerosis. CDR3 protein: CASSFSGTDHSPLHF. CDR3 nucleotide sequence: TGCGCCAGCAGCTTCTCCGGGACAGATCATTCACCCCTCCACTTT.